The rows below give T cell receptor beta chains drawn from one sample of a study of T cell repertoires and HLA-DP antigens. Using immunoSEQ multiplex PCR, the repertoire was profiled, and TCRdb retains in-frame clones only, with some absent. The data contain around 100,000 clones, 80% to 95% of them singletons. The antigens for these receptors are not known. The sample was CD4+ T cells from PBMCs. The receptors were gathered from a woman aged 18-35 years in good health and CMV-seronegative. Each CDR3 is given with its conserved first and last residue. The order of the fields is V gene, J gene, CDR3 protein.

v_gene: TRBV30; j_gene: TRBJ2-1; CDR3aa: CAWSVLRQGSYNEQFF
v_gene: TRBV5-1; j_gene: TRBJ1-4; CDR3aa: CASSLEGFFNEKLFF
v_gene: TRBV6-5; j_gene: TRBJ1-6; CDR3aa: CASSLGDRAYSPLHF
v_gene: TRBV6-5; j_gene: TRBJ2-2; CDR3aa: CASSWDRGQTGELFF
v_gene: TRBV28; j_gene: TRBJ2-1; CDR3aa: CASSLRRSLAGGPYNEQFF
v_gene: TRBV11-3; j_gene: TRBJ2-2; CDR3aa: CASSLGDYGWTGELFF
v_gene: TRBV4-2; j_gene: TRBJ2-6; CDR3aa: CASSQDSGLSSGANVLTF
v_gene: TRBV9; j_gene: TRBJ2-2; CDR3aa: CASSPRRGSNTGELFF
v_gene: TRBV11-2; j_gene: TRBJ2-2; CDR3aa: CASSIYGTSGGGELFF
v_gene: TRBV6-5; j_gene: TRBJ1-2; CDR3aa: CASSYSKNYGYTF
v_gene: TRBV5-8; j_gene: TRBJ1-2; CDR3aa: CASSSGRGSYGYTF
v_gene: TRBV11-2; j_gene: TRBJ1-1; CDR3aa: CASSFRGGTEAFF
v_gene: TRBV7-2; j_gene: TRBJ1-6; CDR3aa: CASSLVQGVNSPLHF
v_gene: TRBV6-1; j_gene: TRBJ1-6; CDR3aa: CASSEGDRGYNSPLHF
v_gene: TRBV5-1; j_gene: TRBJ1-3; CDR3aa: CASSGGGSGNTIYF
v_gene: TRBV5-1; j_gene: TRBJ1-1; CDR3aa: CASSLTVNTEAFF
v_gene: TRBV7-9; j_gene: TRBJ1-4; CDR3aa: CASSFWTGANEKLFF
v_gene: TRBV19; j_gene: TRBJ1-2; CDR3aa: CASSKRTGWSGNYGYTF
v_gene: TRBV6-6; j_gene: TRBJ1-2; CDR3aa: CASSSPGQGNYGYTF
v_gene: TRBV9; j_gene: TRBJ2-1; CDR3aa: CASTKRGITEHNEQFF
v_gene: TRBV18; j_gene: TRBJ2-3; CDR3aa: CASSPTAVADTQYF
v_gene: TRBV27; j_gene: TRBJ1-2; CDR3aa: CASSLLATGNYGYTF
v_gene: TRBV7-3; j_gene: TRBJ2-1; CDR3aa: CASSLRHRTSGYNEQFF
v_gene: TRBV7-8; j_gene: TRBJ1-2; CDR3aa: CASSLPQPRVYTF
v_gene: TRBV6-5; j_gene: TRBJ1-1; CDR3aa: CASSRGGGTEAFF
v_gene: TRBV28; j_gene: TRBJ1-2; CDR3aa: CASSSTWVYGYTF
v_gene: TRBV5-1; j_gene: TRBJ2-1; CDR3aa: CASSYSGNEQFF
v_gene: TRBV10-1; j_gene: TRBJ2-1; CDR3aa: CASSGGTGNEQFF
v_gene: TRBV7-9; j_gene: TRBJ1-1; CDR3aa: CASSLRQGVGAFF
v_gene: TRBV5-6; j_gene: TRBJ1-1; CDR3aa: CASSPTTGWNTEAFF
v_gene: TRBV19; j_gene: TRBJ2-2; CDR3aa: CASSIDPRARGTGELFF
v_gene: TRBV7-2; j_gene: TRBJ2-1; CDR3aa: CASSKIGGYNEQFF
v_gene: TRBV5-1; j_gene: TRBJ1-2; CDR3aa: CASSLGVGEGGYTF
v_gene: TRBV7-9; j_gene: TRBJ2-7; CDR3aa: CASSPGGTGSYEQYF
v_gene: TRBV28; j_gene: TRBJ1-2; CDR3aa: CASSRTGRNYGYTF
v_gene: TRBV19; j_gene: TRBJ2-3; CDR3aa: CASNPTGLLSTDTQYF
v_gene: TRBV18; j_gene: TRBJ2-6; CDR3aa: CASSLQGGEFSGANVLTF
v_gene: TRBV5-1; j_gene: TRBJ2-3; CDR3aa: CASSSGTSGILADTQYF
v_gene: TRBV10-3; j_gene: TRBJ2-3; CDR3aa: CAISGGLTTDTQYF
v_gene: TRBV9; j_gene: TRBJ2-3; CDR3aa: CASSAGGGPTDTQYF
v_gene: TRBV28; j_gene: TRBJ1-2; CDR3aa: CASSLLQQDNYGYTF
v_gene: TRBV11-2; j_gene: TRBJ2-4; CDR3aa: CASSKLAGGDRNIQYF
v_gene: TRBV5-6; j_gene: TRBJ1-1; CDR3aa: CASSLDRGLSNTEAFF
v_gene: TRBV7-9; j_gene: TRBJ1-2; CDR3aa: CASSLAHPTQEGYTF
v_gene: TRBV18; j_gene: TRBJ2-5; CDR3aa: CASSPIPRVETQYF
v_gene: TRBV4-1; j_gene: TRBJ1-2; CDR3aa: CASSQDTAAVYYGYTF
v_gene: TRBV5-4; j_gene: TRBJ2-3; CDR3aa: CASSLGGVGTDTQYF